This paragraph reports one T cell receptor (beta chain). The sample belongs to a study of blood T cell repertoires in COVID-19. CDR1 and CDR2 (germline): DFQATT, SNEGSKA (reference sequence). CDR3 length equals 11 residues. J was trimmed by 7 bases and V by 6 bases; bases with no gene match: 4. Only in-frame clones appear in the TCRdb table, and some are missing; sequencing was by immunoSEQ multiplex PCR. The sample shows fewer than 250,000 clones, roughly 80% of them seen only once. The rearrangement joins TRBV20-1 to TRBJ1-2; 8 bases match TRBD1. The specimen was peripheral blood. The clonotype comes from a woman of 80 years or more with COVID-19, enrolled during active disease. DNA of the CDR3: TGCAGTGCAAGCAGGGGGCCTGGCTACACCTTC. Protein sequence: CSASRGPGYTF.